The 29 T cell receptor beta chains listed next were all sequenced from one sample in a study of blood T cell repertoires in COVID-19 (dated by TCRdb to the early 2020s). The library relied on the immunoSEQ multiplex PCR assay. Not all clones reach the TCRdb copy of this immuneACCESS table, which keeps in-frame sequences only. Checked studies attribute under half of the gap to unresolved V genes and leave the rest unexplained. Recorded for this sample are some 56,000 clones; around 84% of them occurred a single time. Of the sample, 10% to 15% falls within the top ten clones. The sample was peripheral blood. All receptors come from a woman over 75 with acute or convalescent COVID-19.

This chain uses TRBV11-3 with TRBJ2-7; 10 bases match TRBD2. The V gene's germline CDR1 is SGHNT and CDR2 YENEEA. Unmatched junction bases numbered 11, after V lost 5 bases and J lost 4 bases. The CDR3 extends over 16 amino acids. CDR3 DNA sequence: TGTGCCAGCAGCCAACTAAGCGGGGGGGCTTTTTACGAGCAGTACTTC. Amino acids: CASSQLSGGAFYEQYF.

V and J are TRBV6-5 and TRBJ2-7, with 7 bases matching TRBD1. CDR1 and CDR2 from the germline V gene are MNHEY and SVGAGI. The CDR3 length is 14 residues. V lost 7 bases and J lost 3; bases outside the gene matches: 9. The CDR3 DNA follows: TGTGCCAGCATCCCTCAGGGGGTTTACTACGAGCAGTACTTC. This translates into CASIPQGVYYEQYF.

V and J are TRBV6-6 and TRBJ2-7; D is perhaps TRBD1 (6 bases). V lost 5 bases, J lost 3 bases, and 14 bases lay in between. The CDR3 extends over 14 amino acids. Germline CDR1 is MNHNY and CDR2 is SVGAGI (reference sequence). The CDR3 DNA follows: TGTGCCAGCAGTCAAACCCGGGACATCTACGAGCAGTACTTC. It encodes CASSQTRDIYEQYF.

The chain joins TRBV25-1 to TRBJ1-2; 7 bases align to TRBD1. The CDR3 spans 14 residues. V lost 5 bases to trimming and J lost 6 bases; unmatched junction nucleotides: 9. Germline V gene lookup returns CDR1 MGHDK and CDR2 SYGVNS. The chain's CDR3 is CASSKGGVKDGYTF. DNA for the CDR3: TGTGCCAGCAGTAAAGGGGGCGTTAAGGATGGCTACACCTTC.

The chain joins TRBV12-3 or TRBV12-4 to TRBJ2-7; tentatively, D is TRBD1 (6 bases). The CDR3 has 12 amino acids. V was pared by 5 bases and J by 6 bases, with 11 bases between. The CDR3 protein is CASSPTGLEQYF. In DNA form, the CDR3 reads TGTGCCAGCAGTCCGACAGGACTCGAGCAGTACTTC.

This clone occurred once. The J gene is TRBJ1-1, the V gene TRBV2, with TRBD1 matching 8 bases. The germline V gene has CDR1 SNHLY and CDR2 FYNNEI. V gave up 5 bases and J gave up 4 bases; unmatched junction bases: 9. The CDR3 loop spans 15 amino acids. CDR3 loop: CASSFHGTGGTEAFF. The CDR3 DNA follows: TGTGCCAGCAGTTTTCACGGGACAGGAGGCACTGAAGCTTTCTTT.

The J gene is TRBJ1-4, the V gene TRBV18, with 8 nucleotides matching TRBD1. The V segment lost 4 bases and the J segment 5 bases; nucleotides outside the gene matches: 3. Germline values: CDR1 KGHSH, CDR2 LQKENI. The CDR3 has 14 residues. Written as DNA, the CDR3 is TGTGCCAGCTCACAACAGGGGGGAAATGAAAAACTGTTTTTT. As protein: CASSQQGGNEKLFF.

The rearrangement joins TRBV5-1 to TRBJ2-2, with a possible D match to TRBD1 (6 bases). This CDR3 is built from 15 residues. CDR1 and CDR2 (germline): SGHRS, YFSETQ. V lost 2 bases and J lost 4, with 12 bases in between. The CDR3: CASSFRQALTGELFF. CDR3 coding DNA: TGCGCCAGCAGCTTCCGACAGGCCCTCACCGGGGAGCTGTTTTTT.

The chain carries TRBV20-1 and TRBJ2-3, with TRBD1 matching 7 bases. This CDR3 spans 11 amino acids. The V segment lost 5 bases and the J segment 9 bases; nucleotides outside the gene matches: 5. Germline lookup yields CDR1 DFQATT and CDR2 SNEGSKA (reference sequence). CDR3 bases: TGCAGTGCTGAACAGGGGAAGACGCAGTATTTT. Protein product: CSAEQGKTQYF.

The rearrangement links TRBV2 to TRBJ1-2; 9 bases map to TRBD1. The CDR3 sequence is 14 residues long. J gave up 5 bases and V 9 bases, and 10 bases lay outside the gene matches. Germline CDR1 reads SNHLY; CDR2 reads FYNNEI. CDR3 DNA sequence: TGTGCCAGTACAGGGGGCGATAGGTTTTATGGCTACACCTTC. It encodes CASTGGDRFYGYTF.

This clone has only a few counts. This chain uses TRBV5-4 with TRBJ1-1; 11 bases match TRBD1. V was clipped by 4 bases and J by 7 bases; unmatched bases: 3. Germline CDR1 and CDR2: SGHNT and YYREEE (reference sequence). The CDR3 loop spans 13 amino acids. CDR3 DNA sequence: TGTGCCAGCAGCGGGACAGGGGGGAATGAAGCTTTCTTT. It translates to CASSGTGGNEAFF.

A few counts support this clone. This chain joins TRBV7-9 and TRBJ1-1, with TRBD1 identical over 7 bases. CDR1 and CDR2 (germline): SEHNR, FQNEAQ (reference sequence). The CDR3 loop spans 14 amino acids. J was trimmed by 7 bases and V by 1 base; bases with no gene match: 6. CDR3 DNA sequence: TGTGCCAGCAGCTTAGGACAGGGCATGGGTGAAGCTTTCTTT. It codes for CASSLGQGMGEAFF.

The V gene is TRBV5-8, the J gene TRBJ1-1, with 9 bases fitting TRBD1. CDR3 length equals 14 residues. Germline V gene data show CDR1 as SGHTS and CDR2 as YDEGEE. Trimming at V came to 4 bases and at J to 4 bases, leaving 5 bases not matched to a gene. CDR3 sequence: CASSLRDRATEAFF. The CDR3 nucleotides are TGTGCCAGCAGCCTAAGGGACAGGGCCACTGAAGCTTTCTTT. The whole variable domain, filled in from reference TRBV5-8 and TRBJ1-1, reads EAGVTQSPTHLIKTRGQQATLRCSPISGHTSVYWYQQALGLGLQFLLWYDEGEERNRGNFPPRFSGRQFPNYSSELNVNALELEDSALYLCASSLRDRATEAFFGQGTRLTVV.

The J gene is TRBJ2-1, the V gene TRBV12-3 or TRBV12-4, with D tentatively TRBD1 (6 bases). The CDR3 has 13 residues. V lost 7 bases and J lost 3, with 10 bases in between. CDR3 sequence: CASTRDNYNEQFF. In DNA form, the CDR3 reads TGTGCCAGCACCAGGGACAACTACAATGAGCAGTTCTTC.

The CDR3 DNA follows: TGTGCCAGCAGCCAAGGGCTTGGTGGCTACACCTTC. This translates into CASSQGLGGYTF. The chain couples TRBV3-1 (or the pseudogene TRBV3-2) to TRBJ1-2, with D unresolved. Between the trimmed V and J ends, which lost 1 base and 7 bases, there was a span of 7 bases. The CDR3 has 12 amino acids. Germline lookup yields CDR1 LGHDT and CDR2 YNNKEL (reference sequence).

This chain joins TRBV7-9 and TRBJ1-5; the D gene is possibly TRBD1 (5 bases). Germline CDR1 and CDR2: SEHNR and FQNEAQ (reference sequence). Between the trimmed V and J ends, which lost 5 bases and 4 bases, there was a span of 18 bases. The length of the CDR3 is 16 residues. CDR3 coding DNA: TGTGCCAGCAGCACGGTAGACAGACCAATTAATCAGCCCCAGCATTTT. Translating gives CASSTVDRPINQPQHF. Full variable domain (remainder filled in from reference TRBV7-9 and TRBJ1-5): DTGVSQNPRHKITKRGQNVTFRCDPISEHNRLYWYRQTLGQGPEFLTYFQNEAQLEKSRLLSDRFSAERPKGSFSTLEIQRTEQGDSAMYLCASSTVDRPINQPQHFGDGTRLSIL.

V is TRBV20-1 and J is TRBJ1-1; D unresolved. Germline CDR1 reads DFQATT; CDR2 reads SNEGSKA (reference sequence). V was clipped by 3 bases and J by 4 bases, with 18 bases between them. The CDR3 runs to 15 residues. The CDR3 sequence: CSASPGSKWGTEAFF. The CDR3 region has the DNA TGCAGTGCTAGTCCGGGATCCAAATGGGGCACTGAAGCTTTCTTT.

The chain combines TRBV5-3 with TRBJ1-2; tentatively, D is TRBD1 (5 bases). TRBV5-3 belongs to the ORF category, with a function that is uncertain. V was shortened by 0 bases and J by 1 base, with 10 bases between the two germline ends. The CDR3 has 15 amino acids. The CDR3 reads CARSLVGEVNYGYTF. The CDR3 DNA is TGTGCCAGAAGCTTGGTGGGGGAGGTTAACTATGGCTACACCTTC.

The chain combines TRBV3-1 (or the pseudogene TRBV3-2) with TRBJ2-7; TRBD1 aligns across 10 bases. J gave up 0 bases and V 5 bases, and 4 bases lay outside the gene matches. The CDR3 is 15 residues long. Germline V gives CDR1 LGHDT, CDR2 YNNKEL (reference sequence). The CDR3 loop is CASSSRQGASYEQYF. In nucleotides, the CDR3 is TGTGCCAGCAGCTCCCGACAGGGGGCCTCCTACGAGCAGTACTTC.

This chain uses TRBV19 with TRBJ2-3; 8 bases align to TRBD2. Unmatched junction bases numbered 8, after V lost 6 bases and J lost 0 bases. This CDR3 is 16 amino acids long. CDR1 and CDR2 from the germline V gene are LNHDA and SQIVND (reference sequence). CDR3 in amino acids: CASSPLAGLSTDTQYF. The CDR3 DNA follows: TGTGCCAGTAGCCCCCTAGCGGGTTTAAGCACAGATACGCAGTATTTT.

The chain links TRBV4-1 to TRBJ1-4, with D possibly being TRBD1 (6 bases). The V gene lost 3 bases and the J gene lost 8 bases, with 10 bases spanning the gap. The CDR3 runs to 13 residues. Germline CDR1 MGHRA, CDR2 YSYEKL. The CDR3 sequence: CASSHFRGEKLFF. The CDR3 bases are TGCGCCAGCAGCCATTTCAGGGGAGAAAAACTGTTTTTT.

The V and J genes are TRBV11-3 and TRBJ2-1; D call uncertain. The CDR3 is 13 residues long. Per germline, CDR1 SGHNT and CDR2 YENEEA. V lost 5 bases and J lost 0, with 5 bases in between. This CDR3 reads CASSRSSYNEQFF. DNA for the CDR3: TGTGCCAGCAGCCGTAGCTCCTACAATGAGCAGTTCTTC.

The gene calls are TRBV3-1 (or the pseudogene TRBV3-2) and TRBJ2-1; no clear D. Trimming removed 5 bases from V and 5 bases from J, with 4 bases in between. In germline, CDR1 is LGHDT, CDR2 YNNKEL (reference sequence). This CDR3 is built from 11 residues. CDR3 region: CASSYNNEQFF. For the CDR3, the DNA is TGTGCCAGCAGCTACAACAATGAGCAGTTCTTC.

This clone was seen once. The chain joins TRBV5-1 to TRBJ1-5; a possible D gene is TRBD1 (6 bases). The CDR3 has 14 amino acids. Germline CDR1 reads SGHRS; CDR2 reads YFSETQ. Trimming stripped 4 bases from V and 2 bases from J, with 10 bases between. CDR3 sequence: CASSLSGGNQPQHF. The CDR3 DNA reads TGCGCCAGCAGCCTCTCAGGGGGCAATCAGCCCCAGCATTTT.

The CDR3 DNA reads TGTGCCACCAGCAGAGATTTGGGTCTAGCGGGGGCAACAGATACGCAGTATTTT. Protein product: CATSRDLGLAGATDTQYF. The genes are TRBV15 and TRBJ2-3; 10 bases are shared with TRBD2. V lost 0 bases, J lost 3 bases, and 9 bases stayed unmatched. There are 18 residues in the CDR3. CDR1 LNHNV and CDR2 YYDKDF come from the germline V gene (reference sequence).

The chain links TRBV29-1 to TRBJ1-2, with TRBD1 identical over 9 bases. Germline V gene sequence: CDR1 SQVTM, CDR2 ANQGSEA. Trimming cost V 3 bases and J 1 base; bases outside gene matches: 3. The CDR3 loop spans 14 amino acids. The CDR3 nucleotides read TGCAGCGTTGAGGACAGGGGATTTAACTATGGCTACACCTTC. The encoded protein is CSVEDRGFNYGYTF.

The chain is built from TRBV25-1 and TRBJ1-2; TRBD1 matches at 10 bases. Germline CDR1 MGHDK, CDR2 SYGVNS. The CDR3 sequence is 13 residues long. V gave up 6 bases and J gave up 10 bases; unmatched junction bases: 8. CDR3 bases: TGTGCCAGCAGCTACCGGGACAGGGGTGACTACACCTTC. This codes for CASSYRDRGDYTF.

V and J are TRBV3-1 (or the pseudogene TRBV3-2) and TRBJ2-7, with a possible D match to TRBD2 (6 bases). Trimming cost V 4 bases and J 6 bases, with 13 bases left between them. The CDR3 covers 13 residues. Germline V CDR1 and CDR2: LGHDT, YNNKEL (reference sequence). The CDR3 DNA sequence: TGTGCCAGCAGCCCCGGGACTGCAGGCGAGCAGTACTTC. Translated, it gives CASSPGTAGEQYF.

A few counts support this clone. This chain joins TRBV3-1 (or the pseudogene TRBV3-2) and TRBJ2-7; possibly TRBD1 for D (5 bases). With 2 bases removed from V and 5 bases from J, the gap between germline ends came to 10 bases. Germline CDR1 reads LGHDT; CDR2 reads YNNKEL (reference sequence). The CDR3 has 13 amino acids. The CDR3 is CASSQLRGHEQYF. CDR3 DNA sequence: TGTGCCAGCAGCCAACTAAGGGGCCACGAGCAGTACTTC.